These 27 T cell receptor beta chains originate from one sample sequenced in a study of control samples from healthy donors and cancer patients. Sequenced by immunoSEQ multiplex PCR; TCRdb stores in-frame clones only, minus some. Of approximately 82,000 clones detected, approximately 93% appear once; the ten largest clones hold 1.3%. The specimen was PBMCs. These receptors all come from a woman aged 40 to 50 with lung cancer.

The CDR3 DNA reads TGTGCCAGCAGCCAAGGGTGGAAGCAGTACTTC. It is translated as CASSQGWKQYF. The genes are TRBV14 and TRBJ2-7; no reliable D call. The germline gives CDR1 SGHDN, CDR2 FVKESK. V lost 1 base to trimming and J lost 8 bases, with 6 bases between them. The CDR3 length is 11 residues. The entire variable domain, with the rest obtained from reference TRBV14 and TRBJ2-7, is as follows: EAGVTQFPSHSVIEKGQTVTLRCDPISGHDNLYWYRRVMGKEIKFLLHFVKESKQDESGMPNNRFLAERTGGTYSTLKVQPAELEDSGVYFCASSQGWKQYFGPGTRLTVT.

As to this clone: This sample includes further DNA sequences coding for the same CDR3. The CDR3 spells CASSVGDTGELFF. The DNA for the CDR3 is TGTGCCAGCAGCGTGGGGGACACCGGGGAGCTGTTTTTT. V gene TRBV9 combines with J gene TRBJ2-2; D tentatively fits TRBD1 or TRBD2 (5 bases each). Germline CDR1 SGDLS, CDR2 YYNGEE. With 2 bases removed from V and 3 bases from J, the gap between germline ends came to 5 bases. This CDR3 region has 13 residues.

The gene calls are TRBV7-9 and TRBJ1-1; 8 bases are shared with TRBD1. Per the germline V gene, CDR1 is SEHNR and CDR2 is FQNEAQ (reference sequence). The CDR3 has 15 amino acids. J gave up 5 bases and V 3 bases, and 8 bases lay outside the gene matches. DNA for the CDR3: TGTGCCAGCAGCTTTTTCGGACAGGGAAGAACTGAAGCTTTCTTT. The encoded protein is CASSFFGQGRTEAFF.

The chain combines TRBV28 with TRBJ2-2; D gene ambiguous. This CDR3 comprises 17 residues. Trimming removed 5 bases from V and 2 bases from J, with 18 bases in between. The germline CDR1 and CDR2 sequences are MDHEN and SYDVKM. The CDR3 DNA reads TGTGCCAGCAGTCCCCTCCGGGTCGGAAAAAACACCGGGGAGCTGTTTTTT. The encoded protein is CASSPLRVGKNTGELFF.

This clone appeared a single time. V and J are TRBV6-5 and TRBJ1-2; 9 bases line up with TRBD1. This CDR3 is built from 14 residues. J lost 5 bases, V lost 6 bases, and 7 bases had no gene match. The germline V gene has CDR1 MNHEY and CDR2 SVGAGI. CDR3 sequence: CASSRRDREYGYTF. CDR3 in DNA: TGTGCCAGCAGCCGTCGGGACAGGGAATATGGCTACACCTTC.

V usage is TRBV11-2 and J usage is TRBJ2-7; 7 positions match TRBD1. CDR3 length equals 17 residues. Germline lookup yields CDR1 SGHAT and CDR2 FQNNGV. V gave up 7 bases and J gave up 4 bases; unmatched junction bases: 19. This CDR3 is CASKGAGIGTVLYEQYF. The CDR3 DNA sequence: TGTGCCAGCAAAGGCGCCGGAATCGGGACAGTCCTTTACGAGCAGTACTTC. The whole variable domain, remainder taken from reference TRBV11-2 and TRBJ2-7, is EAGVAQSPRYKIIEKRQSVAFWCNPISGHATLYWYQQILGQGPKLLIQFQNNGVVDDSQLPKDRFSAERLKGVDSTLKIQPAKLEDSAVYLCASKGAGIGTVLYEQYFGPGTRLTVT.

The rearrangement uses TRBV27 and TRBJ2-7; 12 nucleotides align to TRBD1. The V segment lost 6 bases and the J segment 3 bases; nucleotides outside the gene matches: 12. This CDR3 region has 17 residues. Germline assignment: CDR1 MNHEY and CDR2 SMNVEV (reference sequence). CDR3 protein: CASRPGTGGVKDYEQYF. In DNA form, the CDR3 reads TGTGCCAGCAGGCCCGGGACAGGGGGCGTTAAGGACTACGAGCAGTACTTC.

This chain links TRBV13 with TRBJ2-7; a possible D gene is TRBD2 (5 bases). V dropped 5 bases and J dropped 7 bases, with 18 bases sitting between them. From germline, CDR1 is PRHDT and CDR2 FYEKMQ (reference sequence). The CDR3 is made up of 14 amino acids. CDR3 loop: CASSLALDPGEQYF. The CDR3 DNA reads TGTGCCAGCAGCCTAGCTTTGGACCCGGGGGAGCAGTACTTC.

The chain employs TRBV9 and TRBJ2-7; 12 positions agree with TRBD2. Germline V gives CDR1 SGDLS, CDR2 YYNGEE. The CDR3 consists of 16 residues. V trimming: 0 bases; J trimming: 2 bases; junction bases outside the gene matches: 3. DNA for the CDR3: TGTGCCAGCAGCGTAGCTAGCGGGGGGGCCCCCTACGAGCAGTACTTC. Its translation: CASSVASGGAPYEQYF.

This chain connects TRBV3-1 (or the pseudogene TRBV3-2) to TRBJ2-2, with D hard to call. Trimming left V 7 bases short and J 3 bases short, with 21 bases between. Germline CDR1 reads LGHDT; CDR2 reads YNNKEL (reference sequence). This CDR3 region has 17 residues. The CDR3 region has the DNA TGTGCCAGCACCCCAACAGCCTCATTAACCTACACCGGGGAGCTGTTTTTT. Its translation is CASTPTASLTYTGELFF.

This chain joins TRBV7-9 and TRBJ1-2; TRBD1 might be the D (5 bases). Germline lookup yields CDR1 SEHNR and CDR2 FQNEAQ (reference sequence). The CDR3 is made up of 14 amino acids. Between the trimmed V and J ends, which lost 5 bases and 0 bases, there was a span of 10 bases. DNA for the CDR3: TGTGCCAGCAGCCGAGGACAACCTAACTATGGCTACACCTTC. The encoded protein is CASSRGQPNYGYTF.

J is TRBJ1-1 and V is TRBV2, with D unclear. The CDR3 has 12 residues. The V gene's germline CDR1 is SNHLY and CDR2 FYNNEI. Trimming took off 10 bases at V and 3 bases at J, with 12 bases between the two ends. Here the CDR3 reads CAKGGAYTEAFF. The CDR3 coding sequence is TGTGCCAAGGGCGGCGCTTACACTGAAGCTTTCTTT.

The chain uses TRBV19 and TRBJ1-4; the D is unclear. Per the germline V gene, CDR1 is LNHDA and CDR2 is SQIVND (reference sequence). Trimming pared 5 bases from V and 8 bases from J, leaving 9 bases between. The CDR3 extends over 12 amino acids. The CDR3 nucleotides are TGTGCCAGTAGTTTCGGCTCGGAAAAACTGTTTTTT. It translates to CASSFGSEKLFF.

The chain's CDR3 is CASSMDRGEQYF. CDR3 DNA: TGTGCCAGCAGTATGGACAGGGGCGAGCAGTACTTC. This chain connects TRBV12-3 or TRBV12-4 to TRBJ2-7; 9 positions match TRBD1. The CDR3 is 12 residues long. Trimming took 5 bases from V and 6 from J; bases not matched to a gene: 2.

V is TRBV5-1 and J is TRBJ2-3; TRBD2 might be the D (6 bases). This CDR3 has 14 amino acids. Per germline, CDR1 SGHRS and CDR2 YFSETQ. Between the trimmed V and J ends, which lost 3 bases and 3 bases, there was a span of 11 bases. The CDR3 sequence: CASSWETSTDTQYF. The CDR3 region has the DNA TGCGCCAGCAGCTGGGAGACTAGTACAGATACGCAGTATTTT.

The genes are TRBV18 and TRBJ2-6; 10 bases are a match to TRBD2. The V gene's germline CDR1 is KGHSH and CDR2 LQKENI. The CDR3 runs to 18 residues. V was clipped by 1 base and J by 0 bases; unmatched bases: 3. The DNA of the CDR3 is TGTGCCAGCTCACCACTAGCGGGGGGAACCTCTGGGGCCAACGTCCTGACTTTC. It translates to CASSPLAGGTSGANVLTF.

This chain joins TRBV29-1 and TRBJ1-1; no clear D gene. Germline V gene lookup returns CDR1 SQVTM and CDR2 ANQGSEA. V lost 3 bases and J lost 0, with 17 bases in between. This CDR3 has 16 residues. CDR3 sequence reads: CSVEDFLGWVNTEAFF. In DNA, the CDR3 is TGCAGCGTTGAGGATTTCTTGGGGTGGGTGAACACTGAAGCTTTCTTT.

This clone was seen only a few times. V gene TRBV5-4 combines with J gene TRBJ1-4; D not resolved. The CDR3 loop spans 14 amino acids. V lost 0 bases to trimming and J lost 5 bases, with 8 bases between them. CDR1 is SGHNT, CDR2 YYREEE, per germline (reference sequence). The CDR3: CASSLGLGNEKLFF. The CDR3 region has the DNA TGTGCCAGCAGCTTGGGGTTGGGGAATGAAAAACTGTTTTTT.

V gene TRBV3-1 (or the pseudogene TRBV3-2) combines with J gene TRBJ2-1; possibly TRBD2 for D (7 bases). V dropped 1 base and J dropped 11 bases, with 9 bases sitting between them. This CDR3 is built from 12 residues. The germline CDR1 and CDR2 sequences are LGHDT and YNNKEL (reference sequence). CDR3 region: CASSQGGGQQFF. The CDR3 DNA sequence: TGTGCCAGCAGCCAAGGGGGGGGGCAGCAGTTCTTC.

CDR3 residues: CASSLGSGGINEKLFF. CDR3 sequence (DNA): TGTGCCAGCAGCCTCGGGTCGGGGGGGATTAATGAAAAACTGTTTTTT. This chain uses TRBV7-9 with TRBJ1-4, with a possible D match to TRBD1 (5 bases). The germline CDR1 and CDR2 sequences are SEHNR and FQNEAQ (reference sequence). This CDR3 is built from 16 residues. V was trimmed by 5 bases and J by 4 bases, leaving 17 bases between them.

J is TRBJ1-2 and V is TRBV11-2, with D possibly TRBD1 on 6 matching bases. Trimming left V 2 bases short and J 10 bases short, with 14 bases between. Per germline, CDR1 SGHAT and CDR2 FQNNGV. This CDR3 contains 13 residues. CDR3 loop: CASSLPGGADYTF. In DNA, the CDR3 is TGTGCCAGCAGCTTACCGGGGGGGGCGGACTACACCTTC.

V usage is TRBV19 and J usage is TRBJ2-7; no reliable D call. CDR3 length: 12 amino acids. Between the trimmed V and J ends, which lost 1 base and 2 bases, there was a span of 3 bases. CDR1 and CDR2 (germline): LNHDA, SQIVND (reference sequence). CDR3 DNA sequence: TGTGCCAGTAGTATAGTTCCCTACGAGCAGTACTTC. Protein sequence: CASSIVPYEQYF.

V gene TRBV6-4 combines with J gene TRBJ1-1, with D possibly TRBD1 on 5 matching bases. V was trimmed by 3 bases and J by 0 bases, leaving 11 bases between them. This CDR3 spans 15 amino acids. Germline CDR1 is MRHNA and CDR2 is SNTAGT. The CDR3 region has the DNA TGTGCCAGCAGTGAAGGGGCGGGCATGAACACTGAAGCTTTCTTT. This translates into CASSEGAGMNTEAFF.

This clone turned up a few times. The rearrangement joins TRBV5-6 to TRBJ1-1; 7 positions agree with TRBD1. V gave up 4 bases and J gave up 4 bases; unmatched junction bases: 13. Per germline, CDR1 SGHDT and CDR2 YYEEEE. The CDR3 sequence is 16 residues long. CDR3 amino acids: CASSPERGRIRTEAFF. The CDR3 coding sequence is TGTGCCAGCAGCCCTGAAAGGGGGCGAATTCGCACTGAAGCTTTCTTT. Drawing the rest from reference TRBV5-6 and TRBJ1-1, the complete variable domain is DAGVTQSPTHLIKTRGQQVTLRCSPKSGHDTVSWYQQALGQGPQFIFQYYEEEERQRGNFPDRFSGHQFPNYSSELNVNALLLGDSALYLCASSPERGRIRTEAFFGQGTRLTVV.

The V call is TRBV19, the J call TRBJ1-3; D is unresolved. The germline V and J ends were trimmed by 7 bases and 0 bases, with 7 bases remaining between them. Per the germline V gene, CDR1 is LNHDA and CDR2 is SQIVND (reference sequence). This CDR3 region has 13 residues. CDR3 residues: CASTTDSGNTIYF. CDR3 DNA sequence: TGTGCCAGTACTACGGACTCTGGAAACACCATATATTTT. The whole variable domain, filled in from reference TRBV19 and TRBJ1-3, reads DGGITQSPKYLFRKEGQNVTLSCEQNLNHDAMYWYRQDPGQGLRLIYYSQIVNDFQKGDIAEGYSVSREKKESFPLTVTSAQKNPTAFYLCASTTDSGNTIYFGEGSWLTVV.

The genes are TRBV11-3 and TRBJ1-1; a weak D match, TRBD1 (5 bases). With 3 bases removed from V and 1 base from J, the gap between germline ends came to 12 bases. The germline V gene encodes CDR1 SGHNT and CDR2 YENEEA. This CDR3 comprises 15 residues. The chain's CDR3 is CASSFDRTSNTEAFF. The DNA of the CDR3 is TGTGCCAGCAGCTTCGACAGAACATCGAACACTGAAGCTTTCTTT.

The J gene is TRBJ2-5, the V gene TRBV30; D not certain. Trimming removed 2 bases from V and 2 bases from J, with 9 bases in between. Per germline, CDR1 GTSNPN and CDR2 SVGIG (reference sequence). The CDR3 is 13 amino acids. The chain's CDR3 is CAWSNGPQETQYF. CDR3 nucleotide sequence: TGTGCCTGGAGTAATGGGCCGCAAGAGACCCAGTACTTC.